These 30 T cell receptor beta chains share one sample of origin, sequenced in a study of blood T cell repertoires in COVID-19 (dated by TCRdb to 2019 to 2021). The receptor library was made with the immunoSEQ multiplex PCR assay. This immuneACCESS table, as held by TCRdb, lists in-frame sequences with V and J called but not all clones. Of the missing ones, under half trace to an unresolved V gene in checked studies; the others have no known cause. The sample profile shows 200,000 or so clones; around 85% of them were found once. 2% to 2.5% of the sample is taken by the ten largest. Sequencing input: peripheral blood. Every receptor here comes from an older man with active or convalescent COVID-19.

The rearrangement uses TRBV10-1 and TRBJ2-5, with D possibly being TRBD2 (5 bases). CDR3 size: 14 residues. CDR1 is WNHNN, CDR2 SYGVQD, per germline (reference sequence). Trimming stripped 2 bases from V and 2 bases from J, with 9 bases between. CDR3: CASSETRYQETQYF. In DNA, the CDR3 is TGCGCCAGCAGTGAGACTAGGTATCAAGAGACCCAGTACTTC.

This chain uses TRBV6-6 with TRBJ1-3; 12 nucleotides line up with TRBD1. Losses at the gene ends were 9 bases for V and 3 bases for J; bases not matched to a gene: 3. Germline V gene sequence: CDR1 MNHNY, CDR2 SVGAGI (reference sequence). The CDR3 runs 14 residues. Written as DNA, the CDR3 is TGTGCCAGTGGGACAGGGGGCTTTGGAAACACCATATATTTT. Translating it yields CASGTGGFGNTIYF.

This chain joins TRBV2 and TRBJ2-7; weak D call: TRBD1 (6 bases). Germline loops: CDR1 SNHLY, CDR2 FYNNEI. Trimming cost V 8 bases and J 2 bases, with 16 bases left between them. The CDR3 loop spans 14 amino acids. For the CDR3, the DNA is TGTGCCAGCGCGCAGAACAGGGCCACCTACGAGCAGTACTTC. Protein sequence: CASAQNRATYEQYF.

The chain carries TRBV19 and TRBJ2-3, with TRBD1 matching 7 bases. This CDR3 spans 16 amino acids. V was clipped by 7 bases and J by 5 bases; unmatched bases: 15. Germline CDR1 reads LNHDA; CDR2 reads SQIVND (reference sequence). CDR3 loop: CASTPLPGQQRDTQYF. Written as DNA, the CDR3 is TGTGCCAGTACCCCTCTACCGGGACAGCAAAGAGATACGCAGTATTTT.

The rearrangement joins TRBV13 to TRBJ2-7, with 12 bases identical to TRBD2. The CDR3 is 17 residues long. The germline CDR1 and CDR2 sequences are PRHDT and FYEKMQ (reference sequence). Trimming took 4 bases from V and 7 from J; bases not matched to a gene: 14. In nucleotides, the CDR3 is TGTGCCAGCAGCTCGACCCCGAGACTAGCGGGAGACGGGGAGCAGTACTTC. Protein product: CASSSTPRLAGDGEQYF.

This clone was seen just once. The rearrangement uses TRBV3-1 (or the pseudogene TRBV3-2) and TRBJ2-3; TRBD2 might be the D (7 bases). CDR3 length equals 16 residues. V lost 3 bases, J lost 3 bases, and 16 bases lay in between. The germline gives CDR1 LGHDT, CDR2 YNNKEL (reference sequence). CDR3 sequence: CASSQRGRGVTDTQYF. The CDR3, as DNA: TGTGCCAGCAGCCAGAGAGGGAGGGGGGTGACAGATACGCAGTATTTT.

V is TRBV5-1 and J is TRBJ2-7, with a tentative D call TRBD1 (6 bases). Trimming cost V 4 bases and J 7 bases, with 12 bases left between them. The length of the CDR3 is 12 residues. Germline assignment: CDR1 SGHRS and CDR2 YFSETQ. DNA for the CDR3: TGCGCCAGCAGCATAGCTAGGGGGGAGCAGTACTTC. As protein: CASSIARGEQYF. Filled out from reference TRBV5-1 and TRBJ2-7, the complete variable domain reads KAGVTQTPRYLIKTRGQQVTLSCSPISGHRSVSWYQQTPGQGLQFLFEYFSETQRNKGNFPGRFSGRQFSNSRSEMNVSTLELGDSALYLCASSIARGEQYFGPGTRLTVT.

The chain carries TRBV5-1 and TRBJ2-2, with unresolved D. This CDR3 has 16 residues. Per the germline V gene, CDR1 is SGHRS and CDR2 is YFSETQ. V was clipped by 0 bases and J by 1 base, with 10 bases between them. The CDR3 bases are TGCGCCAGCAGCTTGGATCCAGGTTGGAACACCGGGGAGCTGTTTTTT. Amino acids: CASSLDPGWNTGELFF.

The chain recombines TRBV28 with TRBJ2-7; 10 nucleotides agree with TRBD2. Germline V gene lookup returns CDR1 MDHEN and CDR2 SYDVKM. J gave up 3 bases and V 8 bases, and 13 bases lay outside the gene matches. The CDR3 covers 16 residues. This CDR3 reads CASYSGGTSGNYEQYF. Here the CDR3 DNA reads TGTGCCAGCTATTCAGGGGGCACTAGCGGGAACTACGAGCAGTACTTC.

This clone has a handful of counts. This chain connects TRBV2 to TRBJ1-6; D ambiguous. Trimming stripped 4 bases from V and 7 bases from J, with 5 bases between. CDR1 and CDR2 (germline): SNHLY, FYNNEI. The CDR3 consists of 12 residues. The CDR3 DNA reads TGTGCCAGCAGTGTCCCAAATTCACCCCTCCACTTT. Translation: CASSVPNSPLHF.

This chain connects TRBV18 to TRBJ1-5; 9 nucleotides line up with TRBD1. Germline V CDR1 and CDR2: KGHSH, LQKENI. This CDR3 has 15 residues. Trimming at V came to 5 bases and at J to 6 bases, leaving 8 bases not matched to a gene. The CDR3 is CASSFGTGSSQPQHF. In DNA, the CDR3 is TGTGCCAGCTCATTTGGGACAGGGAGCTCTCAGCCCCAGCATTTT.

This sequence joins TRBV2 and TRBJ2-7, with 8 positions matching TRBD2. CDR3 size: 13 residues. The V and J ends lost 3 bases and 5 bases, in that order; junction bases with no gene match: 3. The germline V gene has CDR1 SNHLY and CDR2 FYNNEI. In nucleotides, the CDR3 is TGTGCCAGCAGTGAGAAGCGGGGGAACGAGCAGTACTTC. Translated, it gives CASSEKRGNEQYF.

This clone was detected once. V usage is TRBV6-2 or TRBV6-3 and J usage is TRBJ2-3; D is unresolved. This CDR3 has 17 residues. CDR1 and CDR2 from the germline V gene are MNHEY and SVGEGT. Trimming removed 6 bases at V and 2 bases at J, with 21 bases between. The CDR3 sequence: CASSPTTTSMFTDTQYF. The CDR3 DNA is TGTGCCAGCAGCCCTACAACGACAAGCATGTTCACAGATACGCAGTATTTT.

This chain connects TRBV7-9 to TRBJ2-3, with TRBD1 matching over 7 bases. With 7 bases clipped from V and 0 bases from J, the junction kept 7 bases outside the gene matches. Germline CDR1 SEHNR, CDR2 FQNEAQ (reference sequence). The CDR3 runs 15 residues. The CDR3 DNA reads TGTGCCAGCACCTTGGGGACAGAGAGCACAGATACGCAGTATTTT. Amino acid sequence: CASTLGTESTDTQYF.

This chain connects TRBV28 to TRBJ2-1; TRBD2 might be the D (6 bases). V lost 6 bases, J lost 12 bases, and 15 bases lay in between. Germline values: CDR1 MDHEN, CDR2 SYDVKM. This CDR3 is built from 12 residues. CDR3 coding DNA: TGTGCCAGCAGCCCCCCCCAGGGAGGGCAGTTCTTC. Amino acid sequence: CASSPPQGGQFF.

The chain recombines TRBV7-9 with TRBJ2-3, with 11 bases that match TRBD1. Per the germline V gene, CDR1 is SEHNR and CDR2 is FQNEAQ (reference sequence). V shed 5 bases and J 4 bases; nucleotides not matched to a gene: 8. The CDR3 consists of 16 residues. The CDR3 loop reads CASSKLDRGHADTQYF. CDR3 sequence (DNA): TGTGCCAGCAGCAAGTTGGACAGGGGGCATGCAGATACGCAGTATTTT.

As concerns this clone: The identical CDR3 is also encoded by other nucleotide sequences in the sample. This chain uses TRBV27 with TRBJ2-7, with a tentative D call TRBD1 (6 bases). This CDR3 has 14 amino acids. V gave up 2 bases and J gave up 3 bases, with 11 bases separating them. The V gene's germline CDR1 is MNHEY and CDR2 SMNVEV (reference sequence). The CDR3 DNA reads TGTGCCAGCAGTTTACAGGGGCTAGGCTACGAGCAGTACTTC. Translation gives CASSLQGLGYEQYF.

V and J are TRBV27 and TRBJ1-5; weak D call: TRBD1 (6 bases). The V gene lost 1 base and the J gene lost 4 bases, with 11 bases spanning the gap. The CDR3 length is 15 residues. Per the germline V gene, CDR1 is MNHEY and CDR2 is SMNVEV (reference sequence). CDR3 region: CASSLLGGRNQPQHF. DNA for the CDR3: TGTGCCAGCAGTTTATTAGGGGGAAGGAATCAGCCCCAGCATTTT.

The chain is built from TRBV28 and TRBJ2-7, with 10 bases identical to TRBD2. V lost 5 bases, J lost 2 bases, and 6 bases stayed unmatched. Per the germline V gene, CDR1 is MDHEN and CDR2 is SYDVKM. This CDR3 region has 15 residues. Written as DNA, the CDR3 is TGTGCCAGCAGTCAAACTAGCGGGGCTACCTACGAGCAGTACTTC. Its translation: CASSQTSGATYEQYF.

J is TRBJ2-5 and V is TRBV2, with 9 bases lining up with TRBD1. Germline-derived CDR1 and CDR2 are SNHLY and FYNNEI. V trimming: 6 bases; J trimming: 1 base; junction bases outside the gene matches: 6. CDR3 length: 15 residues. As DNA, the CDR3 is TGTGCCAGCAGCCAGGACAGGGGCTCCCAAGAGACCCAGTACTTC. This gives the protein CASSQDRGSQETQYF.

The chain is built from TRBV6-5 and TRBJ2-3; D remains ambiguous. The CDR3 consists of 12 residues. The V end lost 7 bases, the J end lost 4 bases, and 9 bases lay between the germline ends. CDR1 is MNHEY and CDR2 is SVGAGI in the germline V gene. This chain's CDR3 is CASTQVADTQYF. The DNA of the CDR3 is TGTGCCAGCACGCAGGTTGCAGATACGCAGTATTTT.

There are a few counts of this clone. This chain uses TRBV7-9 with TRBJ2-1; 10 bases are shared with TRBD2. Germline CDR1 reads SEHNR; CDR2 reads FQNEAQ (reference sequence). The CDR3 loop spans 14 amino acids. V lost 5 bases, J lost 3 bases, and 1 base stayed unmatched. In nucleotides, the CDR3 is TGTGCCAGCAGCAGGACTAGCGGCTACAATGAGCAGTTCTTC. Translated, it gives CASSRTSGYNEQFF.

This clone showed up just once. The J gene is TRBJ1-6, the V gene TRBV27; 7 bases agree with TRBD1. CDR3 length: 19 amino acids. From germline, CDR1 is MNHEY and CDR2 SMNVEV (reference sequence). The J segment lost 0 bases and the V segment lost 1 base, leaving 9 bases of the junction unmatched. The CDR3 reads CASSLWGDRASSYNSPLHF. The CDR3 DNA is TGTGCCAGCAGTTTATGGGGCGACAGGGCCAGCTCCTATAATTCACCCCTCCACTTT.

This chain links TRBV7-2 with TRBJ2-7; TRBD2 is a possible D gene (6 bases). From germline, CDR1 is SGHTA and CDR2 FQGNSA. The V end lost 0 bases, the J end lost 3 bases, and 15 bases lay between the germline ends. This CDR3 has 16 residues. CDR3 protein: CASSLAPGLDVYEQYF. The DNA for the CDR3 is TGTGCCAGCAGCTTAGCTCCGGGACTGGATGTCTACGAGCAGTACTTC.

The chain couples TRBV19 to TRBJ1-1, with 8 bases identical to TRBD1. Germline V gene lookup returns CDR1 LNHDA and CDR2 SQIVND (reference sequence). This CDR3 has 13 amino acids. The V gene end was trimmed by 8 bases and the J gene end by 4 bases; junction bases not matched to a gene: 6. CDR3 nucleotide sequence: TGTGCCAGTGCGCAGGGGGCTGTCACTGAAGCTTTCTTT. Protein: CASAQGAVTEAFF.

This chain links TRBV11-3 with TRBJ2-3; TRBD2 aligns across 8 bases. CDR3 length: 16 residues. J was trimmed by 7 bases and V by 5 bases; bases with no gene match: 14. The germline V gene encodes CDR1 SGHNT and CDR2 YENEEA. The CDR3 nucleotides read TGTGCCAGCAGCCCCGGGACTAGTGGAGGGCGTAATACGCAGTATTTT. Its translation is CASSPGTSGGRNTQYF. Looking up the rest from reference TRBV11-3 and TRBJ2-3 gives the full variable domain: EAGVVQSPRYKIIEKKQPVAFWCNPISGHNTLYWYLQNLGQGPELLIRYENEEAVDDSQLPKDRFSAERLKGVDSTLKIQPAELGDSAVYLCASSPGTSGGRNTQYFGPGTRLTVL.

The CDR3 loop is CASSLSGGNNEQFF. Written as DNA, the CDR3 is TGTGCCAGCAGCCTTTCCGGGGGTAACAATGAGCAGTTCTTC. The rearrangement links TRBV11-2 to TRBJ2-1; TRBD2 is a possible D gene (6 bases). The CDR3 is 14 residues long. Between the trimmed V and J ends, which lost 5 bases and 5 bases, there was a span of 13 bases. Germline assignment: CDR1 SGHAT and CDR2 FQNNGV.

V is TRBV10-3 and J is TRBJ2-3; 7 positions match TRBD1. Germline loops: CDR1 ENHRY, CDR2 SYGVKD. After removal of 4 bases from V and 2 bases from J, the junction contained 3 bases not matched to a gene. CDR3 length: 14 amino acids. CDR3 in amino acids: CAISGDSPTDTQYF. The CDR3 nucleotides are TGTGCCATCAGTGGGGACAGCCCCACAGATACGCAGTATTTT.

CDR3 DNA: TGTGCCAGCAGCCTGGGGCCTGGTGAGCAGTTCTTC. It codes for CASSLGPGEQFF. V usage is TRBV5-6 and J usage is TRBJ2-1; the D gene is possibly TRBD1 (5 bases). Trimming left V 4 bases short and J 9 bases short, with 11 bases between. In germline, CDR1 is SGHDT, CDR2 YYEEEE. The CDR3 extends over 12 amino acids.

The chain couples TRBV4-3 to TRBJ2-7; 10 bases match TRBD2. V dropped 0 bases and J dropped 1; count of bases not matched to a gene: 12. CDR1 and CDR2 (germline): LGHNA, YSLEER. The CDR3 contains 19 residues. CDR3 in amino acids: CASSQDSASGRIGSYEQYF. The CDR3 region has the DNA TGCGCCAGCAGCCAAGACAGTGCTAGCGGGAGAATCGGGTCCTACGAGCAGTACTTC.